A single sample is the source of the 20 T cell receptor beta chains below, sequenced in a study of blood T cell repertoires in COVID-19. Clones were read by immunoSEQ multiplex PCR, and TCRdb kept only the in-frame ones, dropping some. This table has roughly 150,000 clones, roughly nine tenths appearing once. The sequencing sample was made of peripheral blood. The receptors shown here come from a human donor in a cohort sampled during active COVID-19.

The rearrangement joins TRBV9 to TRBJ2-3; TRBD2 aligns across 9 bases. The CDR3 is 14 amino acids. Germline V CDR1 and CDR2: SGDLS, YYNGEE. Trimming cost V 7 bases and J 1 base; bases outside gene matches: 4. This CDR3 is CASALAGGTDTQYF. The CDR3 coding sequence is TGTGCCAGCGCCTTAGCGGGGGGCACAGATACGCAGTATTTT.

The chain links TRBV2 to TRBJ2-3; weak D call: TRBD1 (5 bases). The CDR3 contains 13 residues. The V gene lost 8 bases and the J gene lost 5 bases, with 14 bases spanning the gap. Germline-derived CDR1 and CDR2 are SNHLY and FYNNEI. In DNA, the CDR3 is TGTGCCAGCTCTTCGCAGGGCTTAGATACGCAGTATTTT. This sequence encodes CASSSQGLDTQYF.

The CDR3 sequence is CASSLIGTPLFF. DNA for the CDR3: TGTGCCAGCAGCTTAATCGGGACACCGCTGTTTTTT. The J gene is TRBJ1-4, the V gene TRBV7-9; D perhaps matches TRBD1 (6 bases). V was trimmed by 2 bases and J by 14 bases, leaving 12 bases between them. Germline CDR1 is SEHNR and CDR2 is FQNEAQ (reference sequence). The length of the CDR3 is 12 residues.

This rearrangement joins TRBV18 to TRBJ2-3, with 9 nucleotides matching TRBD1. Germline lookup yields CDR1 KGHSH and CDR2 LQKENI. With V trimmed by 3 bases and J by 5 bases, 6 bases remained unmatched. This CDR3 has 15 amino acids. CDR3 nucleotide sequence: TGTGCCAGCTCACCGGGACAGGGCGTCGGAGATACGCAGTATTTT. Its protein is CASSPGQGVGDTQYF.

The genes are TRBV4-1 and TRBJ2-3, with 9 bases matching TRBD2. Losses at the gene ends were 0 bases for V and 2 bases for J; bases not matched to a gene: 9. This CDR3 comprises 18 residues. Per the germline V gene, CDR1 is MGHRA and CDR2 is YSYEKL. The CDR3 nucleotides are TGCGCCAGCAGCCAAGATCGGGCTAGCGGGACTCTCACAGATACGCAGTATTTT. Protein sequence: CASSQDRASGTLTDTQYF.

The J gene is TRBJ1-4, the V gene TRBV28, with 7 bases aligning to TRBD1. The CDR3 sequence is 14 residues long. V lost 5 bases to trimming and J lost 3 bases; unmatched junction nucleotides: 3. Germline assignment: CDR1 MDHEN and CDR2 SYDVKM. CDR3 amino acids: CASSVGQPNEKLFF. DNA for the CDR3: TGTGCCAGCAGTGTGGGACAGCCTAATGAAAAACTGTTTTTT.

This rearrangement joins TRBV9 to TRBJ2-5; D might be TRBD1 (7 bases). V was pared by 0 bases and J by 8 bases, with 20 bases between. This CDR3 contains 16 residues. Germline V gene data show CDR1 as SGDLS and CDR2 as YYNGEE. In DNA form, the CDR3 reads TGTGCCAGCAGCGTAGCTGTGGGCCCAGGGGGAGGAACCCAGTACTTC. This codes for CASSVAVGPGGGTQYF.

The gene calls are TRBV5-1 and TRBJ2-7; 12 positions agree with TRBD2. Trimming removed 0 bases from V and 11 bases from J; junction bases left unmatched: 6. The CDR3 runs 14 residues. The V gene's germline CDR1 is SGHRS and CDR2 YFSETQ. The CDR3 spells CASSLGLAGVAEYF. CDR3 bases: TGCGCCAGCAGCTTGGGACTAGCGGGAGTCGCGGAGTACTTC.

The chain has TRBV3-1 (or the pseudogene TRBV3-2) and TRBJ2-5; the D gene is possibly TRBD2 (6 bases). Trimming cost V 4 bases and J 2 bases, with 14 bases left between them. Germline-derived CDR1 and CDR2 are LGHDT and YNNKEL (reference sequence). The CDR3 has 15 residues. The CDR3 here is CASSPSGTPQETQYF. CDR3 nucleotide sequence: TGTGCCAGCAGCCCCTCAGGGACTCCACAAGAGACCCAGTACTTC.

The V gene is TRBV28, the J gene TRBJ1-1; D not certain. The CDR3 is made up of 14 amino acids. Deletions cut 8 bases from V and 2 bases from J, with 15 bases between. CDR1 MDHEN and CDR2 SYDVKM come from the germline V gene. CDR3 protein: CASADPQVNTEAFF. Here the CDR3 DNA reads TGTGCCAGCGCCGATCCCCAGGTCAACACTGAAGCTTTCTTT.

V and J are TRBV5-1 and TRBJ2-3; 11 nucleotides line up with TRBD2. Germline lookup yields CDR1 SGHRS and CDR2 YFSETQ. The CDR3 has 16 residues. V dropped 0 bases and J dropped 1; count of bases not matched to a gene: 1. CDR3 DNA: TGCGCCAGCAGCTTGGCGGGACTAGCGGGCACAGATACGCAGTATTTT. This gives the protein CASSLAGLAGTDTQYF.

The sample holds one count of this clone. This sequence joins TRBV19 and TRBJ1-1, with 10 bases matching TRBD1. V was pared by 4 bases and J by 5 bases, with 19 bases of the junction left unmatched. Germline lookup yields CDR1 LNHDA and CDR2 SQIVND (reference sequence). The CDR3 loop spans 19 amino acids. CDR3 protein: CASSKGPDRGRSGGTEAFF. In nucleotides, the CDR3 is TGTGCCAGTAGTAAAGGACCCGACAGGGGGCGGAGTGGTGGTACTGAAGCTTTCTTT.

This clone was picked up a small number of times. The chain joins TRBV3-1 (or the pseudogene TRBV3-2) to TRBJ2-7, with 8 bases that match TRBD2. This CDR3 contains 15 residues. The V segment lost 6 bases and the J segment 5 bases; nucleotides outside the gene matches: 12. CDR1 and CDR2 (germline): LGHDT, YNNKEL (reference sequence). CDR3 sequence (DNA): TGTGCCAGCAGTCCCGGGCGGGGGGAATTCGACGAGCAGTACTTC. Its protein product is CASSPGRGEFDEQYF.

This chain uses TRBV9 with TRBJ2-1, with TRBD2 as a possible D gene (5 bases). The CDR3 totals 16 residues. The V gene's germline CDR1 is SGDLS and CDR2 YYNGEE. The germline V and J ends were trimmed by 0 bases and 6 bases, with 16 bases remaining between them. CDR3 protein: CASSVVAGGVFNEQFF. The CDR3 DNA reads TGTGCCAGCAGCGTAGTGGCGGGTGGAGTCTTCAATGAGCAGTTCTTC. The whole variable domain, filled in from reference TRBV9 and TRBJ2-1, reads DSGVTQTPKHLITATGQRVTLRCSPRSGDLSVYWYQQSLDQGLQFLIQYYNGEERAKGNILERFSAQQFPDLHSELNLSSLELGDSALYFCASSVVAGGVFNEQFFGPGTRLTVL.

This rearrangement joins TRBV10-2 to TRBJ1-2; 8 bases align to TRBD1. The CDR3 is 15 amino acids. CDR1 and CDR2 from the germline V gene are WSHSY and SAAADI. V dropped 2 bases and J dropped 5; count of bases not matched to a gene: 7. The CDR3 nucleotides read TGCGCCAGCAGTGAGGAGGGGACAGGACGGTATGGCTACACCTTC. Its translation is CASSEEGTGRYGYTF.

The chain employs TRBV7-9 and TRBJ1-6, with 9 bases identical to TRBD1. The CDR3 consists of 16 residues. Trimming took 5 bases from V and 11 from J; bases not matched to a gene: 13. CDR1 is SEHNR, CDR2 FQNEAQ, per germline (reference sequence). CDR3 coding DNA: TGTGCCAGCAGCCAGGCGTGGGGGACAGGGAGTCCACCCCTCCACTTT. Residues: CASSQAWGTGSPPLHF. The full variable domain, with the rest looked up from reference TRBV7-9 and TRBJ1-6, is DTGVSQNPRHKITKRGQNVTFRCDPISEHNRLYWYRQTLGQGPEFLTYFQNEAQLEKSRLLSDRFSAERPKGSFSTLEIQRTEQGDSAMYLCASSQAWGTGSPPLHFGNGTRLTVT.

Here the CDR3 reads CASSLVHGELFF. In nucleotides, the CDR3 is TGTGCCAGCAGCTTAGTACACGGGGAGCTGTTTTTT. The chain recombines TRBV7-6 with TRBJ2-2; the D is unclear. This CDR3 contains 12 residues. Germline lookup yields CDR1 SGHVS and CDR2 FNYEAQ. V was cut by 1 base and J by 7 bases, with 4 bases left in between.

This chain links TRBV4-1 with TRBJ1-1; D is possibly TRBD1 (5 bases). The CDR3 loop spans 14 amino acids. Germline V gene data show CDR1 as MGHRA and CDR2 as YSYEKL. V was shortened by 0 bases and J by 6 bases, with 11 bases between the two germline ends. This CDR3 reads CASSQDPGGAEAFF. CDR3 sequence (DNA): TGCGCCAGCAGCCAAGACCCAGGAGGGGCTGAAGCTTTCTTT.

The chain carries TRBV19 and TRBJ2-7; maybe TRBD1 (5 bases). Trimming left V 3 bases short and J 2 bases short, with 11 bases between. The length of the CDR3 is 14 residues. Germline lookup yields CDR1 LNHDA and CDR2 SQIVND (reference sequence). The chain's CDR3 is CASSITSRAYEQYF. CDR3 bases: TGTGCCAGTAGTATTACGAGCAGGGCCTACGAGCAGTACTTC.

The gene calls are TRBV7-8 and TRBJ2-2; TRBD2 might be the D (5 bases). Germline values: CDR1 SGHVS, CDR2 FQNEAQ. This CDR3 contains 15 residues. The germline V and J ends were trimmed by 4 bases and 5 bases, with 14 bases remaining between them. CDR3 sequence: CASSSQEAGTGELFF. CDR3 DNA: TGTGCCAGCAGCTCGCAGGAGGCTGGAACCGGGGAGCTGTTTTTT.